This TCR beta chain was captured by sequencing in a study of beta chain features in type 1 diabetes (dated by TCRdb to the late 2010s). With respect to the entire study: Mean age, gender distribution, total cell number and subset yield were not different between patients and healthy donors. A total of roughly 98,000,000 sorted cells were examined across all samples, and RNA yield correlated strongly with the number of cells per subset. The study compared the TCRB repertoires of sorted circulating CD4+ T cell subsets in recently diagnosed type 1 diabetes patients with those in matched healthy donors. Regulatory and stem cell-like memory subsets were obtained from only 8 patients and about 8 healthy donors, while naive and central memory subsets were obtained from all 30 or so donors. Study-wide findings and limitations: PCR might favor shorter templates, but patient and control samples were amplified and corrected together, so any skew would affect both groups equally. At VDJ recombination sites, patients with type 1 diabetes made fewer insertions and deleted more nucleotides, a pattern implying thymic rearrangement abnormalities. A moderate but significant shortening of TCRB CDR3 length was observed in type 1 diabetes patients in all four CD4+ subsets. Because small numbers of individuals were included in the HLA sub-analyses, any influence of HLA type on TCRB rearrangement was left unresolved. Because cDNA was sequenced instead of genomic DNA, highly expressing activated cells could be over-represented, though the groups showed no difference in activation or CD3 levels. Naive, central memory and regulatory TCRB repertoires appeared more similar among patients than among healthy donors.

The germline V gene (reference sequence) gives CDR1 as GTSNPN and CDR2 as SVGIG. V sheds 4 bases and J sheds 5 bases, leaving 9 bases between their ends. Reading from cysteine to phenylalanine, the CDR3 counts 11 amino acids. Only the CDR3 DNA is retained, 33 bases long and in frame from the first base. About this clone itself: What antigen it recognizes has not been identified. No base quality information exists; no much larger clone differs at one position.

Each donor gave one peripheral blood draw, roughly 110 mL on average, collected into heparinised tubes. A BD FACSAria II and a panel including CD45RO, CCR7, CD25, CD127, CD95 and CD27 were used to sort naive, central memory, regulatory and stem cell-like memory CD4+ T cells. A purity above 95% was achieved for all sorted populations. PBMCs were isolated immediately by Lymphoprep density gradient centrifugation and stained directly without culture. So that batch effects would be minimized, each experiment stained and sorted samples in pairs, pairing one healthy donor with one patient. The entire isolated RNA was reverse transcribed using the High Capacity cDNA Reverse Transcription Kit, and thus expressed TCRB transcripts were sequenced. Naive, central memory and regulatory T cell samples underwent deep immunoSEQ sequencing, averaging around 4 million total reads per sample. Sorted cells were lysed in RLT buffer, and RNA was extracted using DNase-treated RNeasy Micro or Mini kits according to cell number. To prevent cross-contamination, each cell subset was processed individually, whereas patient and healthy donor samples were processed jointly. The immunoSEQ multiplex PCR was used to amplify TCRB sequences from cDNA, generating 87-bp fragments that spanned the CDR3 region. Sequencing of the amplicons was performed on the Illumina HiSeq platform. The original methods were these. Synthetic template baselines were used to correct PCR bias computationally, reads within Hamming distance 2 were collapsed, and singletons that could not be merged were discarded. Reads were aligned against IMGT so that V, D and J genes, CDR3 length and insertions or deletions at six rearrangement sites could be assigned. Within each subset, clonotype counts were normalized to sorted cell number, after which true diversity and Gini coefficients were computed with the tcR R package. The overlap coefficient, calculated on TCRB nucleotide sequences, was used to quantify repertoire sharing. Out-of-frame TCRB sequences from naive cells were analyzed as a proxy for the pre-selection repertoire. TCRdb carries this immuneACCESS record with in-frame sequences only. Its versions omit some clonotypes, under half of them owing to an unresolved V gene in the studies checked, with the rest unexplained. That table gives V, J and clone size, and the DNA gave D and trimming. The sample profile shows hundreds of thousands of clones; approximately 31% of them were found once. 0.05% to 0.065% of the sample is taken by the ten largest.

The source of this sequence is a man between 18 and 35 years old in good health. The sequenced sample was naive CD4+ T cells from blood. The cell subset or site label on this specimen signifies: true naive CD4+ T cells. The chain was built from TRBV30 and TRBJ2-7; the D gene is possibly TRBD1 or TRBD2, each agreeing over 5 bases. CDR3 loop: CAWKRDHEQYF. The bases are TGTGCCTGGAAACGGGACCACGAGCAGTACTTC.